Listed below are T cell receptor beta chains from one sample, sequenced in a study of T cell responses to AZD1222 COVID-19 vaccine. Profiled with immunoSEQ multiplex PCR; TCRdb holds only in-frame clones, not every one. The repertoire consists of 75,000 to 80,000 clones, with approximately 80% occurring once and the leading ten covering 27%. Sequenced here: peripheral blood, sampled 28 days after the second dose of the MenACWY control vaccine. These receptor sequences come from an adult who received the MenACWY meningococcal vaccine as a control. Each CDR3 is given with its conserved first and last residue. A D gene is named only where the DNA matches it firmly. Not every row has a clone size; where given, it reads once, few, many or a size class.

j_call | clone_size | d_call | v_call | cdr3_aa | cdr3_nt
TRBJ2-7 | once | NA | TRBV7-2 | CASSLFRTSSSYEQYF | TGTGCCAGCAGCTTATTTAGGACATCCAGCTCCTACGAGCAGTACTTC
TRBJ2-7 | NA | NA | TRBV9 | CASSVDPWSSYEQYF | TGTGCCAGCAGCGTAGATCCCTGGAGCTCCTACGAGCAGTACTTC
TRBJ2-7 | NA | TRBD2 | TRBV7-8 | CASSSRGSGYEQYF | TGTGCCAGCAGCTCACGCGGGAGTGGGTACGAGCAGTACTTC
TRBJ2-5 | NA | TRBD2 | TRBV2 | CASSDPSGGAQYF | TGTGCCAGCAGTGACCCCTCGGGGGGGGCCCAGTACTTC
TRBJ1-4 | NA | NA | TRBV30 | CAWAPGSFEKLFF | TGTGCCTGGGCACCGGGATCATTCGAAAAACTGTTTTTT
TRBJ1-5 | NA | TRBD1 | TRBV6-2/TRBV6-3 | CASSFLGQIHQPQHF | TGTGCCAGCAGTTTTTTGGGACAGATCCATCAGCCCCAGCATTTT
TRBJ2-3 | NA | NA | TRBV5-5 | CASSTKDTQYF | TGTGCCAGCAGCACTAAGGATACGCAGTATTTT
TRBJ1-3 | NA | NA | TRBV2 | CASSPLREDGNTIYF | TGTGCCAGCAGCCCTCTCAGGGAGGATGGAAACACCATATATTTT
TRBJ1-5 | NA | TRBD1 | TRBV19 | CASSMGPGQLNQPQHF | TGTGCCAGTAGTATGGGACCGGGACAGCTAAATCAGCCCCAGCATTTT
TRBJ1-1 | NA | NA | TRBV5-5 | CASSLRGLGTEAFF | TGTGCCAGCAGCTTACGAGGACTGGGGACTGAAGCTTTCTTT
TRBJ2-3 | NA | TRBD2 | TRBV3-1/TRBV3-2 | CASSPQRAGGDTQYF | TGTGCCAGCAGCCCTCAACGGGCGGGGGGAGATACGCAGTATTTT
TRBJ2-3 | NA | NA | TRBV19 | CASKQGGAGDTQYF | TGTGCCAGTAAGCAGGGCGGAGCGGGAGATACGCAGTATTTT
TRBJ1-4 | NA | TRBD1 | TRBV6-5 | CASSRQGATNEKLFF | TGTGCCAGCAGTCGACAGGGGGCCACTAATGAAAAACTGTTTTTT
TRBJ2-2 | NA | TRBD1 | TRBV7-3 | CASSEGGGEAGELFF | TGTGCCAGCAGCGAAGGGGGCGGAGAGGCCGGGGAGCTGTTTTTT
TRBJ1-2 | few | NA | TRBV28 | CASSGGYYGYTF | TGTGCCAGCAGTGGCGGTTACTATGGCTACACCTTC
TRBJ2-1 | NA | TRBD1 | TRBV4-2 | CASSQDQGVHNEQFF | TGTGCCAGCAGCCAAGACCAGGGGGTCCACAATGAGCAGTTCTTC
TRBJ1-2 | once | NA | TRBV2 | CASSGGSLAGYTF | TGTGCCAGCTCTGGCGGATCCTTGGCGGGCTACACCTTC
TRBJ2-1 | NA | NA | TRBV12-2 | CASRLVCLAGAVLSSYNEQFF | TGTGCAAGTCGCTTAGTTTGTCTAGCGGGGGCCGTACTGAGCTCCTACAATGAGCAGTTCTTC
TRBJ2-1 | NA | NA | TRBV5-4 | CASSSAQERPYNEQFF | TGTGCCAGCAGCTCTGCTCAGGAAAGACCCTACAATGAGCAGTTCTTC
TRBJ1-4 | NA | NA | TRBV19 | CASSHGLREKLFF | TGTGCCAGTTCCCATGGTTTAAGAGAAAAACTGTTTTTT
TRBJ1-2 | NA | NA | TRBV22-1 | CPGEARESEKTYGYTF | TGTCCTGGAGAGGCTAGGGAAAGCGAGAAGACCTATGGCTACACCTTC
TRBJ1-2 | NA | NA | TRBV27 | CASSLSRGYGYTF | TGTGCCAGCAGTTTATCGAGGGGTTATGGCTACACCTTC
TRBJ2-1 | once | NA | TRBV5-1 | CASSLASHEMRDYNEQFF | TGCGCCAGCAGCTTGGCCTCACATGAAATGAGGGACTACAATGAGCAGTTCTTC
TRBJ1-1 | few | NA | TRBV6-5 | CASSWNANTEAFF | TGTGCCAGCAGTTGGAATGCGAACACTGAAGCTTTCTTT
TRBJ2-1 | NA | NA | TRBV19 | CASADRFSYNEQFF | TGTGCCAGTGCCGACAGATTTTCCTACAATGAGCAGTTCTTC
TRBJ2-1 | NA | NA | TRBV19 | CASSIPSWGAGSSYNEQFF | TGTGCCAGTAGTATCCCCTCCTGGGGTGCGGGGAGCTCCTACAATGAGCAGTTCTTC
TRBJ1-3 | once | NA | TRBV9 | CASSASQGLEGNTIYF | TGTGCCAGCAGCGCCTCCCAGGGGCTGGAGGGAAACACCATATATTTT
TRBJ1-1 | NA | NA | TRBV2 | CASSAESLPEAFF | TGTGCCAGCAGTGCTGAATCGCTACCTGAAGCTTTCTTT
TRBJ1-1 | NA | NA | TRBV10-3 | CAISDFPTDTEAFF | TGTGCCATCAGTGACTTCCCGACAGACACTGAAGCTTTCTTT
TRBJ2-5 | NA | TRBD2 | TRBV9 | CASSHGTSGGLYQETQYF | TGTGCCAGCAGCCACGGGACTAGCGGGGGGCTATACCAAGAGACCCAGTACTTC
TRBJ1-5 | NA | NA | TRBV19 | CASSIRRGSNQPQHF | TGTGCCAGTAGTATAAGGAGGGGGAGCAATCAGCCCCAGCATTTT
TRBJ1-3 | few | NA | TRBV30 | CAWSGIAGNTIYF | TGTGCCTGGAGTGGGATAGCTGGAAACACCATATATTTT
TRBJ2-1 | NA | TRBD1 | TRBV5-1 | CASRERTGGVYEQFF | TGCGCCAGCAGAGAACGGACAGGGGGAGTCTATGAGCAGTTCTTC
TRBJ2-3 | NA | TRBD2 | TRBV3-1/TRBV3-2 | CASSQGLAGVDTQYF | TGTGCCAGCAGCCAGGGACTAGCGGGAGTAGATACGCAGTATTTT
TRBJ1-1 | once | NA | TRBV6-2/TRBV6-3 | CASSLGESEAFF | TGTGCCAGCAGTTTGGGGGAATCTGAAGCTTTCTTT
TRBJ2-2 | NA | NA | TRBV7-9 | CASRVQEHGELFF | TGTGCCAGCCGCGTACAGGAACACGGGGAGCTGTTTTTT
TRBJ1-6 | NA | TRBD1 | TRBV7-3 | CASSLGTGPNSPLHF | TGTGCCAGCAGCTTAGGGACAGGGCCGAATTCACCCCTCCACTTT
TRBJ1-4 | NA | NA | TRBV5-1 | CASSLDRGDEKLFF | TGCGCCAGCAGCTTGGACCGAGGGGACGAAAAACTGTTTTTT
TRBJ2-7 | NA | NA | TRBV11-2 | CASSFTTDSYEQYF | TGTGCCAGCAGCTTTACTACGGACTCCTACGAGCAGTACTTC